This T cell receptor beta chain came from a study of prognosis after radiotherapy for stage I lung cancer (dated by TCRdb to the early 2020s). For the wider study: Between early 2018 and early 2019, 20 or so patients with stage I NSCLC were enrolled in Nanjing, China. Distant metastases were developed by four of the 19 patients after SBRT, at a median of 7 months, whereas no significant progression was observed in the other 15 patients. Peripheral blood TCR beta repertoires were profiled in stage I NSCLC patients before and after stereotactic body radiotherapy, and the repertoires were related to distant failure. SBRT was delivered in 3 to 5 fractions with a biologically effective dose of at least 100 Gy, and image-guided IMRT or VMAT was used for delivery. The cohort included more than 10 men and five to seven women, with a median age of approximately 76 years and a range of about 50 to 90 years. No patient received concurrent therapy alongside SBRT. Every patient was deemed medically inoperable, more than ten because of comorbidities and several because they refused surgery. Eleven to twelve patients had adenocarcinoma and seven had squamous cell carcinoma as the tumor histology. The study sequenced roughly 40 blood samples from 19 patients, one before and one after SBRT per patient. Patients with newly diagnosed primary stage I lung tumors numbered roughly 13, with 4 or 5 others having oligometastatic NSCLC after surgical resection of the primary tumor.

With regard to this clonotype: Which antigen it targets is not known. Base-call qualities are not available, and no considerably larger clone is one nucleotide away.

Two rounds of multiplex PCR were performed to amplify the TCR beta CDR3 region from genomic DNA. The first PCR round used primers specific to each TRBV and TRBJ gene, with sequences filed in Chinese patent CN105087789A. Universal primers were used in the second PCR round. The Roche High Pure PCR Template Preparation Kit was used to extract genomic DNA from the frozen PBMCs. Paired-end sequencing with 151 bp reads was performed on the libraries using an Illumina HiSeq 3000. In the original analysis: CutAdapt was used to discard raw reads that did not contain the multiplex PCR primer sequences. Using PEAR, the high-quality paired reads were merged into contigs. TRB V, D and J gene segments were assigned to each contig with MiXCR by alignment to reference sequences. CDR3 sequences were clustered by base quality and sequence similarity to remove sequencing errors. Diversity was measured as Shannon entropy normalized by the natural log of productive TCR sequence number. To get clonality, Shannon entropy was divided by the natural log of the number of unique clonotypes, and that result was subtracted from one. Using the Youden index from ROC curves, the researchers picked the repertoire-metric cut-offs for progression-free survival, and all analyses were carried out in R 3.5.3. TCRdb handled the public reads itself, with Q25 trimming in fastp and clone calling in MiXCR, and kept productive beta chains. Identical CDR3 protein sequences are pooled into one entry, listed with their most common genes and DNA. The V and J calls come from TCRdb's annotation, not from the publication. This sample is represented by 50,000 or so distinct CDR3 sequences; roughly 36% of them were singletons. 8% to 9.5% of the sample belongs to the ten largest clones.

CDR1 SGHTA and CDR2 FQGTGA are derived from the germline V gene. Deletion took 3 bases off V and 4 bases off J, with a span of 19 bases between the germline ends. CDR3 length: 17 amino acids, cysteine to phenylalanine. The CDR3 DNA has 51 bases and is translated from base 1. Here is what the overall study found, with its caveats: The study was limited by its small cohort and short follow-up, and the findings require independent validation. Post-SBRT Shannon entropy and its change from baseline were lower in patients who developed distant metastases; baseline Shannon entropy was not associated with metastases. TRBV and TRBJ usage frequencies reportedly differed by metastasis status, in two V genes at baseline and in some 10 V and two J genes after SBRT. A decrease in unique TCR clone counts was observed after SBRT (median about 10,000 before versus several thousand after; Wilcoxon paired P=0.011). Whether the expanded TCR clones were tumor-specific was not determined. No adjustment for multiple comparisons was applied to any of the reported P values.

A history of other malignancies or of prior chemotherapy or radiotherapy was absent in all patients, and node-negative disease was shown on CT and PET/CT in all patients. At each of two time points, around 6.1 milliliters of peripheral venous blood were collected into EDTA tubes. Ficoll-Paque Plus density-gradient centrifugation was used to isolate PBMCs. Right after collection, samples were kept at -80 degrees C until analysis. The sequence joins TRBV7-3 to TRBJ2-1; no D gene can be assigned with confidence. This clonotype was sampled from a donor of 50 years or more with non-small cell lung cancer. This specimen consisted of PBMCs, obtained before or after stereotactic body radiation therapy (not recorded which). The CDR3: CASSLTFSEGAYNEQFF. The DNA sequence is TGTGCCAGCAGCTTGACGTTCTCTGAAGGAGCGTACAATGAGCAGTTCTTC.